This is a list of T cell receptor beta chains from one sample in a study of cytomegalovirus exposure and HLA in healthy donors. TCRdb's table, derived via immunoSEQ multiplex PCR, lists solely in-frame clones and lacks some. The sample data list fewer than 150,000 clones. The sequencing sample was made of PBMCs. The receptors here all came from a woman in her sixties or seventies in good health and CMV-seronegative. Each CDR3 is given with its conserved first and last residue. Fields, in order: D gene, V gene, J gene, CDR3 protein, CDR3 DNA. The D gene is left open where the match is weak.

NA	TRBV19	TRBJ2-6	CASSREYYSSGANVLTF	TGTGCCAGTAGTCGAGAATATTACAGCTCTGGGGCCAACGTCCTGACTTTC
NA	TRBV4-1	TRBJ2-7	CASSQDTAYEQYF	TGCGCCAGCAGCCAGGACACGGCCTACGAGCAGTACTTC
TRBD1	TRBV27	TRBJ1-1	CATSGTENTEAFF	TGTGCCACCTCCGGGACAGAGAACACTGAAGCTTTCTTT
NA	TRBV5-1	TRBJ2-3	CASSLGASDTQYF	TGCGCCAGCAGCTTGGGGGCGTCAGATACGCAGTATTTT
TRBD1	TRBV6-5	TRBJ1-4	CASRTGAANEKLFF	TGTGCCAGCCGGACAGGGGCTGCTAATGAAAAACTGTTTTTT
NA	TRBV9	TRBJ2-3	CASSAGDETSDRRAQYF	TGTGCCAGCAGCGCGGGAGACGAGACCAGTGATCGTAGAGCGCAGTATTTT
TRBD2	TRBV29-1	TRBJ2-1	CSVEYGGRADIEQFF	TGCAGCGTTGAGTATGGCGGGAGGGCCGATATTGAGCAGTTCTTC
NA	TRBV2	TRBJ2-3	CASRMGVNPGTDTQYF	TGTGCCAGCAGGATGGGCGTAAACCCGGGCACAGATACGCAGTATTTT
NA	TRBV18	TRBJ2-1	CASSPMSYQGSNEQFF	TGTGCCAGCTCACCGATGTCATACCAGGGTAGCAATGAGCAGTTCTTC
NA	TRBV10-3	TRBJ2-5	CATSLAIRETQYF	TGTGCCACTTCGTTAGCAATTCGAGAGACCCAGTACTTC
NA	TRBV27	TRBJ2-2	CASSLFRSRPPQGNTGELFF	TGTGCCAGCAGTTTGTTCCGGTCTAGACCCCCCCAGGGGAACACCGGGGAGCTGTTTTTT
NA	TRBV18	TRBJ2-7	CASSTARAQDRYEQYF	TGTGCCAGCTCAACGGCAAGAGCACAGGACCGCTACGAGCAGTACTTC
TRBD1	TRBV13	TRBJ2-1	CASSLLGGRSNEQFF	TGTGCCAGCAGCTTATTAGGGGGCCGGAGCAATGAGCAGTTCTTC
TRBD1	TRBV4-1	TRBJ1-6	CASSPRTGGFRNSPLHF	TGCGCCAGCAGCCCCAGGACAGGGGGCTTTAGGAATTCACCCCTCCACTTT
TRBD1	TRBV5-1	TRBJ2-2	CASSHRDRVVTGELFF	TGCGCCAGCAGCCACCGGGACAGGGTGGTTACCGGGGAGCTGTTTTTT
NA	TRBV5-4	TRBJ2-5	CASSSTRVGETQYF	TGTGCCAGCAGCTCCACTAGAGTGGGAGAGACCCAGTACTTC
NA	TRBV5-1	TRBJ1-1	CASSLGGANTEAFF	TGCGCCAGCAGCTTGGGAGGAGCTAACACTGAAGCTTTCTTT
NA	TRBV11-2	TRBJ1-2	CASTFSGDNYGYTF	TGTGCCAGCACCTTCTCGGGGGACAACTATGGCTACACCTTC
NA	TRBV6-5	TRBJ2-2	CASSYARGTNTGELFF	TGTGCCAGCAGTTACGCCCGGGGGACGAACACCGGGGAGCTGTTTTTT
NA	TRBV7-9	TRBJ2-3	CASSLTSVSTDTQYF	TGTGCCAGCAGCTTAACGTCAGTGAGCACAGATACGCAGTATTTT
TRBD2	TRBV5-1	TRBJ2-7	CASSRTGTSGYEQYF	TGCGCCAGCAGCAGAACCGGGACTAGCGGATACGAGCAGTACTTC
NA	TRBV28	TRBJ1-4	CASTAGEKLFF	TGTGCCAGCACCGCCGGGGAAAAACTGTTTTTT
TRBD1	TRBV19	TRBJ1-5	CASSRRTGSIDNSNQPQHF	TGTGCCAGTAGTCGACGGACAGGGAGTATCGATAATAGCAATCAGCCCCAGCATTTT
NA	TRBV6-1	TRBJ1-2	CASSVGGRTYGYTF	TGTGCCAGCAGTGTCGGAGGGCGGACTTATGGCTACACCTTC
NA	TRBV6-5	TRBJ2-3	CASRPTSTDTQYF	TGTGCCAGCAGACCGACTAGCACAGATACGCAGTATTTT
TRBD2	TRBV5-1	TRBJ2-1	CASSHGKVSGTLYNEQFF	TGCGCCAGCAGCCACGGGAAGGTTAGCGGGACCCTTTACAATGAGCAGTTCTTC
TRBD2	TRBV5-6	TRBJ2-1	CASSLFGLAANNEQFF	TGTGCCAGCAGCTTGTTCGGACTAGCGGCTAACAATGAGCAGTTCTTC
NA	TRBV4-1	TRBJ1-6	CASSQVRAGSSPLHF	TGCGCCAGCAGCCAAGTTCGCGCGGGGAGTTCACCCCTCCACTTT
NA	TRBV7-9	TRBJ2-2	CASSLMAMTGELFF	TGTGCCAGCAGCTTAATGGCCATGACCGGGGAGCTGTTTTTT
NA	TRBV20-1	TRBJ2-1	CSAGRGNEQFF	TGCAGTGCTGGGCGAGGGAATGAGCAGTTCTTC
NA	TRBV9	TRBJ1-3	CASSPQGGRNTIYF	TGTGCCAGCAGCCCGCAGGGAGGTAGAAACACCATATATTTT
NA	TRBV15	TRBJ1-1	CATSRSLAEAFF	TGTGCCACCAGCAGATCCTTAGCAGAAGCTTTCTTT
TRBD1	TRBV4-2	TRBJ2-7	CASSQTGTGGWYEQYF	TGTGCCAGCAGCCAAACCGGGACAGGGGGTTGGTACGAGCAGTACTTC
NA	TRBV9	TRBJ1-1	CASSVEGVQALGVTEAFF	TGTGCCAGCAGCGTAGAGGGGGTGCAGGCGCTTGGGGTTACTGAAGCTTTCTTT
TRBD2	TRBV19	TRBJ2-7	CASSITSGSSHSYEQYF	TGTGCCAGTAGTATAACTAGCGGCTCATCCCACTCCTACGAGCAGTACTTC
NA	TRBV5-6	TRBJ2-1	CASTSWAGTLYNEQFF	TGTGCCAGCACCTCTTGGGCGGGGACCCTCTACAATGAGCAGTTCTTC
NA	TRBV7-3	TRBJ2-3	CASSLMTETSTDTQYF	TGTGCCAGCAGCTTAATGACAGAAACTAGCACAGATACGCAGTATTTT
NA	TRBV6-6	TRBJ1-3	CASSSPRVGEGNTIYF	TGTGCCAGCAGTTCCCCGAGGGTCGGGGAAGGAAACACCATATATTTT
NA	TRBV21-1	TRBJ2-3	CASSTKGEGEPDTQYF	TGTGCCAGCAGCACCAAAGGGGAAGGAGAGCCAGATACGCAGTATTTT
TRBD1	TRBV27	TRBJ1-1	CASSSPGTGPTEAFF	TGTGCCAGCAGTTCACCCGGGACAGGGCCCACTGAAGCTTTCTTT
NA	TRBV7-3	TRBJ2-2	CASSLTEGGELFF	TGTGCCAGCAGCTTAACGGAGGGAGGGGAGCTGTTTTTT
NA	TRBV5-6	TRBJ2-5	CASSRPGALKETQYF	TGTGCCAGCAGCCGACCAGGGGCGCTCAAAGAGACCCAGTACTTC
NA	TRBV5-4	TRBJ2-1	CASSLGGAYNEQFF	TGTGCCAGCAGCTTGGGGGGGGCCTACAATGAGCAGTTCTTC
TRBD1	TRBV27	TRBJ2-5	CASSPTGGAETQYF	TGTGCCAGCAGCCCTACAGGGGGAGCAGAGACCCAGTACTTC
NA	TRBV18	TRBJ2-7	CASSPDRSPLLAEQYF	TGTGCCAGCTCACCCGACCGCAGCCCCTTATTAGCCGAGCAGTACTTC
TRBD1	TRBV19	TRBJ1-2	CASSIGQASNYGYTF	TGTGCCAGTAGTATCGGACAGGCTTCTAACTATGGCTACACCTTC
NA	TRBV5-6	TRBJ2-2	CASSLGGPGELFF	TGTGCCAGCAGCCTGGGGGGGCCCGGGGAGCTGTTTTTT
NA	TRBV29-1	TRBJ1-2	CSVEGTGLGGYTF	TGCAGCGTTGAGGGAACAGGGCTGGGAGGCTACACCTTC
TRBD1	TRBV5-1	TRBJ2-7	CASSPGTVRGEQYF	TGCGCCAGCAGCCCGGGGACAGTTCGGGGCGAGCAGTACTTC
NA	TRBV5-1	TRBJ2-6	CASSTNSGANVLTF	TGCGCCAGCTCCACTAACTCTGGGGCCAACGTCCTGACTTTC
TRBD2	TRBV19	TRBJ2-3	CASSPGLAGGADTQYF	TGTGCCAGTAGTCCGGGACTAGCGGGAGGCGCAGATACGCAGTATTTT
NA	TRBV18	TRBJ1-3	CASSPLGGYQENTIYF	TGTGCCAGCTCACCCCTCGGGGGGTATCAGGAAAACACCATATATTTT
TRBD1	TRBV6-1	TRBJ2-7	CASRGPGTGSYEQYF	TGTGCCAGCAGGGGCCCCGGGACAGGTTCCTACGAGCAGTACTTC